The 6 T cell receptor beta chains listed next were all sequenced from one sample in a study of T cell repertoires in cytomegalovirus infection. A single record per CDR3 protein comes from TCRdb applying MiXCR to the reads. The sample has hundreds of thousands of distinct CDR3 sequences, 5% to 8.5% seen once. Sequencing used PBMCs. All receptors come from a human donor in good health (CMV status not recorded). Some clones in this sample may be carry-over from other donors' samples.

J is TRBJ2-5 and V is TRBV6-2 or TRBV6-3; D possibly uses TRBD1 or TRBD2 (5 bases each). Trimming pared 6 bases from V and 5 bases from J, leaving 16 bases between. The CDR3 consists of 14 residues. Germline loops: CDR1 MNHEY, CDR2 SVGEGT. The CDR3 is CASSPGLGGETQYF. The CDR3 nucleotides read TGTGCCAGCAGCCCGGGGCTTGGCGGGGAGACCCAGTACTTC.

This clonotype was seen once. With a much larger clone just one base away, this may be a read error. The chain couples TRBV12-3 or TRBV12-4 to TRBJ1-1; 9 nucleotides align to TRBD1. The CDR3 is 14 residues long. V lost 4 bases, J lost 7 bases, and 7 bases stayed unmatched. The CDR3 nucleotides are TGTGCCAGCAGTTCTTCTACAGGGGGCTTTGAAGCTTTCTTT. Translating gives CASSSSTGGFEAFF.

This chain links TRBV7-9 with TRBJ1-1, with 7 bases lining up with TRBD1. CDR1 and CDR2 (germline): SEHNR, FQNEAQ (reference sequence). The CDR3 length is 16 residues. Trimming at V came to 5 bases and at J to 4 bases, leaving 13 bases not matched to a gene. The CDR3 loop reads CASSARQGRGATEAFF. The CDR3 DNA is TGTGCCAGCAGCGCCCGACAGGGAAGGGGAGCCACTGAAGCTTTCTTT.

V usage is TRBV7-3 and J usage is TRBJ1-4, with D possibly matching TRBD1 (6 bases). This CDR3 is 14 amino acids long. Deletions cut 9 bases from V and 8 bases from J, with 19 bases between. The V gene's germline CDR1 is SGHTA and CDR2 FQGTGA. As DNA, the CDR3 is TGTGCCAGAAGCGTAGGGGGGGCGGGAGAAAAACTGTTTTTT. Protein: CARSVGGAGEKLFF.

This clonotype showed up many times. DNA for the CDR3: TGTGCCAGCAGCATGGGGGGCACTGAAGCTTTCTTT. Amino acid sequence: CASSMGGTEAFF. V usage is TRBV12-3 or TRBV12-4 and J usage is TRBJ1-1, with D perhaps TRBD1 (5 bases). V lost 6 bases, J lost 4 bases, and 9 bases lay in between. CDR3 length: 12 amino acids.

This clonotype was counted at least ten times. The V call is TRBV29-1, the J call TRBJ1-1, with TRBD1 matching over 9 bases. The CDR3 is 12 amino acids. The germline V gene has CDR1 SQVTM and CDR2 ANQGSEA. Unmatched junction bases numbered 3, after V lost 4 bases and J lost 6 bases. The CDR3 nucleotides are TGCAGCGTTGGGACAGGGGACGCTGAAGCTTTCTTT. Its translation: CSVGTGDAEAFF.